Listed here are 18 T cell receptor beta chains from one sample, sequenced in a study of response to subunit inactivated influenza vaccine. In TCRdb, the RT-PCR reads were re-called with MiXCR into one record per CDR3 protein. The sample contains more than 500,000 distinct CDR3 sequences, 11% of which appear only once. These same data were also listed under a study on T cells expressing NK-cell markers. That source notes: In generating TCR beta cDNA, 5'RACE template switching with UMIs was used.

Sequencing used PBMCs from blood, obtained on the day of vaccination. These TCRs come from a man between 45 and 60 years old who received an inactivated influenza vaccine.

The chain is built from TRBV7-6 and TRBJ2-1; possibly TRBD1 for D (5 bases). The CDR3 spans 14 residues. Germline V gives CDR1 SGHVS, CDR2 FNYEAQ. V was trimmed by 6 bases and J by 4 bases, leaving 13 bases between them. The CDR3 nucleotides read TGTGCCAGCAGAAATGGACACGGATACAATGAGCAGTTCTTC. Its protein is CASRNGHGYNEQFF. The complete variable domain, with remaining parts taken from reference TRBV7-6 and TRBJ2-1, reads GAGVSQSPRYKVTKRGQDVALRCDPISGHVSLYWYRQALGQGPEFLTYFNYEAQQDKSGLPNDRFSAERPEGSISTLTIQRTEQRDSAMYRCASRNGHGYNEQFFGPGTRLTVL.

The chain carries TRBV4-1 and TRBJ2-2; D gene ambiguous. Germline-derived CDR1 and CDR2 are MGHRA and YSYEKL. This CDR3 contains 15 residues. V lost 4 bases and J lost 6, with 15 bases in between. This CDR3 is CASSRSRLPAGELFF. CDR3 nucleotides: TGCGCCAGCAGCCGCTCGAGACTGCCTGCCGGGGAGCTGTTTTTT.

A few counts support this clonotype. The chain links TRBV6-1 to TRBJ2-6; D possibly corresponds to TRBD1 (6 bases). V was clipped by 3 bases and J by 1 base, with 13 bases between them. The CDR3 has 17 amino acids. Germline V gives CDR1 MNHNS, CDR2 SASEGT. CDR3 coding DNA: TGTGCCAGCAGTGAGGCTGGGACATCTTCTGGGGCCAACGTCCTGACTTTC. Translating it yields CASSEAGTSSGANVLTF.

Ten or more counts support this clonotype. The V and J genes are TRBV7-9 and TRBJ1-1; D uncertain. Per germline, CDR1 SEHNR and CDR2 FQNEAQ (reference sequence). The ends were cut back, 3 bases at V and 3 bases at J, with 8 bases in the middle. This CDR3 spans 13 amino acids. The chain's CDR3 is CASSLEGHTEAFF. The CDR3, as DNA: TGTGCCAGCAGCTTGGAGGGCCACACTGAAGCTTTCTTT. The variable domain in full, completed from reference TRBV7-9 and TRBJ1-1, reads DTGVSQNPRHKITKRGQNVTFRCDPISEHNRLYWYRQTLGQGPEFLTYFQNEAQLEKSRLLSDRFSAERPKGSFSTLEIQRTEQGDSAMYLCASSLEGHTEAFFGQGTRLTVV.

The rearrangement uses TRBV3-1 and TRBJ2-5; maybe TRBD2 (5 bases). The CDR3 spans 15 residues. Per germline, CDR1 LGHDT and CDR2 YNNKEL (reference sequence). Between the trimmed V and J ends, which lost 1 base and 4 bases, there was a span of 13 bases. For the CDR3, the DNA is TGTGCCAGCAGCCAAGGGTCGGGGAGCCTAGAGACCCAGTACTTC. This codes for CASSQGSGSLETQYF.

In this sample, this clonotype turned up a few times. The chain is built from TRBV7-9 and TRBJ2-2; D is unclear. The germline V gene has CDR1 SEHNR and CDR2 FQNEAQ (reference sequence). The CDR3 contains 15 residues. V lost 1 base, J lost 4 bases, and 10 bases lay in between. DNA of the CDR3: TGTGCCAGCAGCTTAGAGGTTTCCCGCACCGGGGAGCTGTTTTTT. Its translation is CASSLEVSRTGELFF.

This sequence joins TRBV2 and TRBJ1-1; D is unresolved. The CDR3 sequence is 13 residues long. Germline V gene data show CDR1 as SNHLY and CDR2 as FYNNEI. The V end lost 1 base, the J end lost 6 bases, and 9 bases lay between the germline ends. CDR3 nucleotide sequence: TGTGCCAGCAGTGAAGGGCCCGAGGCTGAAGCTTTCTTT. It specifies CASSEGPEAEAFF.

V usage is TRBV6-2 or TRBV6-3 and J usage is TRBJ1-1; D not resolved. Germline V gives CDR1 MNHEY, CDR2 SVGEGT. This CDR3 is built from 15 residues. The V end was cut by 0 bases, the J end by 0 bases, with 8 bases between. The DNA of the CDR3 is TGTGCCAGCAGTTACTCACTGGGGATGAACACTGAAGCTTTCTTT. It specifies CASSYSLGMNTEAFF.

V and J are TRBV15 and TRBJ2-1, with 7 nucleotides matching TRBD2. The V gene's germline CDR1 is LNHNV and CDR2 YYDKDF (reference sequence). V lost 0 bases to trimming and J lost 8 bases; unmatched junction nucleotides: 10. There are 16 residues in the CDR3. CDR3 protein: CATSRDPREPGHEQFF. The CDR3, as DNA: TGTGCCACCAGCAGAGATCCGCGGGAGCCGGGCCATGAGCAGTTCTTC.

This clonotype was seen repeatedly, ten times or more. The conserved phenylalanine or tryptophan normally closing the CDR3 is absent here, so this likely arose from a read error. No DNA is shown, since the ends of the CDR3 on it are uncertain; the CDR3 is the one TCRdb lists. The CDR3 protein is CASSLPRV. This chain links TRBV27 with TRBJ2-3. Germline CDR1 and CDR2: MNHEY and SMNVEV (reference sequence). The CDR3 contains 8 residues when both ends are counted.

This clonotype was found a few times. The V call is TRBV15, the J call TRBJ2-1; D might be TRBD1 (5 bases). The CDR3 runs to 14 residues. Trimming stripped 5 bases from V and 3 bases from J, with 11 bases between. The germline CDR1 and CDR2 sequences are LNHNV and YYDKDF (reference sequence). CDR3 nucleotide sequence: TGTGCCACCAGCTCCCGACAGAACTACAATGAGCAGTTCTTC. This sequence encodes CATSSRQNYNEQFF.

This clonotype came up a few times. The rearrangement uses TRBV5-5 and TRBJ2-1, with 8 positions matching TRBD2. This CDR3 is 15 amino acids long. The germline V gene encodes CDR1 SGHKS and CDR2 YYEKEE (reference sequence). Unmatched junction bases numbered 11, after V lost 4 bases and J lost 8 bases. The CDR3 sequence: CASSTRAGVRDEQFF. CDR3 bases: TGTGCCAGCAGCACCAGAGCGGGAGTGAGGGATGAGCAGTTCTTC.

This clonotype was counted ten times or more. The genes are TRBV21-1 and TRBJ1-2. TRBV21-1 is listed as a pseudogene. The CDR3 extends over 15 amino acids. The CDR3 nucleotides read TGTGCCAGCAGCAAAAAGCTCAAACCCATCTATGGCTACACCTTC. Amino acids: CASSKKLKPIYGYTF.

The CDR3 DNA follows: TGTGCCAGCAGTGACCGGGACAGGTTTTATGGCTACACCTTC. The encoded protein is CASSDRDRFYGYTF. The chain is built from TRBV25-1 and TRBJ1-2; 8 bases line up with TRBD1. The CDR3 covers 14 residues. Germline CDR1 reads MGHDK; CDR2 reads SYGVNS. The trim removed 3 bases at V and 5 bases at J, leaving 5 bases unmatched.

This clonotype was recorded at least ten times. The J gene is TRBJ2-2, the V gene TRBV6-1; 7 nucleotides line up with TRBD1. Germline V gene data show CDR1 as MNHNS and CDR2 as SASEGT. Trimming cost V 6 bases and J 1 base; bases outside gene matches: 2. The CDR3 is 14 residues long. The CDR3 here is CASRRQGNTGELFF. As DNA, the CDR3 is TGTGCCAGCAGGCGACAGGGGAACACCGGGGAGCTGTTTTTT.

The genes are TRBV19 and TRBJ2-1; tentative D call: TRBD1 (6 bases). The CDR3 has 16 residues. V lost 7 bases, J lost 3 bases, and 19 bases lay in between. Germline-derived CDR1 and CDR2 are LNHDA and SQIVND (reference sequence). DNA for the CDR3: TGTGCCAGTACCCCGTCTCCGGGACACTACTACAATGAGCAGTTCTTC. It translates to CASTPSPGHYYNEQFF.

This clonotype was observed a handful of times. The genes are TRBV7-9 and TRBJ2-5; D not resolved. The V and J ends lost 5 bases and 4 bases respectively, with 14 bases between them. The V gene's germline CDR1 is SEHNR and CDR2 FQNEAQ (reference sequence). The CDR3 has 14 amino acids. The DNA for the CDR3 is TGTGCCAGCAGCCTGGGGTGGAGCACAGAGACCCAGTACTTC. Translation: CASSLGWSTETQYF.

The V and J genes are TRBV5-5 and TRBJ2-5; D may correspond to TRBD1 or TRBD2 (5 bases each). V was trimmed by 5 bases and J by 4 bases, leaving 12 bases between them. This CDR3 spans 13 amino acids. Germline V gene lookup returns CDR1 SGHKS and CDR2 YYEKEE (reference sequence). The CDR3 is CASRSAGTETQYF. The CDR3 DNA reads TGTGCCAGCAGATCAGCAGGGACAGAGACCCAGTACTTC. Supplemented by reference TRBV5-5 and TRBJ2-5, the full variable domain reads DAGVTQSPTHLIKTRGQQVTLRCSPISGHKSVSWYQQVLGQGPQFIFQYYEKEERGRGNFPDRFSARQFPNYSSELNVNALLLGDSALYLCASRSAGTETQYFGPGTRLLVL.